This entry features one T cell receptor beta chain sequence. The PCR ran on 60 Vbeta and 13 Jbeta primers. Using immunoSEQ multiplex PCR, the repertoire was profiled, and TCRdb retains in-frame clones only, with some absent. This sample contains fewer than 150,000 clones. Looked up from germline, CDR1 is LNHDA and CDR2 is SQIVND (reference sequence). The V end was cut by 6 bases, the J end by 8 bases, with 14 bases between. The CDR3 totals 14 residues. This specimen comes from a study of cytomegalovirus exposure and HLA in healthy donors. The V call is TRBV19, the J call TRBJ1-6, with D possibly being TRBD1 (6 bases). The specimen sequenced was PBMCs. The TCR comes from a man aged 35 to 55 in good health and CMV-seronegative. The chain's CDR3 is CASRGQSSYSPLHF. The CDR3 DNA reads TGTGCCAGTAGAGGACAGTCATCCTATTCACCCCTCCACTTT.